One sample yielded the 22 T cell receptor beta chains listed below, sequenced in a study of cytomegalovirus exposure and HLA in healthy donors. The PCR made use of 60 Vbeta and 13 Jbeta primers. Data came from immunoSEQ multiplex PCR; TCRdb stores just in-frame clones and leaves some out. The data hold under 200,000 clones, with approximately 83% observed a single time. Sequencing input: PBMCs. The receptors here all came from a man between 18 and 35 years old in good health and CMV-seropositive.

This clone was picked up one time. The gene calls are TRBV6-1 and TRBJ1-5; unclear D gene. The V end was cut by 6 bases, the J end by 0 bases, with 6 bases between. CDR3 size: 13 residues. Germline CDR1 MNHNS, CDR2 SASEGT. Written as DNA, the CDR3 is TGTGCCAGCAGCGGGTATAGCAATCAGCCCCAGCATTTT. Encoded protein: CASSGYSNQPQHF.

This clone was seen a few times. The chain joins TRBV30 to TRBJ1-2; D gene unclear. With 4 bases removed from V and 3 bases from J, the gap between germline ends came to 9 bases. The germline V gene has CDR1 GTSNPN and CDR2 SVGIG (reference sequence). This CDR3 has 12 residues. CDR3 DNA sequence: TGTGCCTGGACCGACACACACTATGGCTACACCTTC. Residues: CAWTDTHYGYTF.

This chain joins TRBV27 and TRBJ2-3; 14 bases match TRBD2. Losses at the gene ends were 4 bases for V and 2 bases for J; bases not matched to a gene: 5. The CDR3 has 17 amino acids. CDR1 MNHEY and CDR2 SMNVEV come from the germline V gene (reference sequence). CDR3 DNA: TGTGCCAGCAGTTCCAGACTAGCGGGGGGGCTCACAGATACGCAGTATTTT. Translated, it gives CASSSRLAGGLTDTQYF.

This clone appeared a few times. V is TRBV7-9 and J is TRBJ1-5, with D hard to call. The germline V and J ends were trimmed by 3 bases and 3 bases, with 6 bases remaining between them. This CDR3 is 13 amino acids long. Per the germline V gene, CDR1 is SEHNR and CDR2 is FQNEAQ (reference sequence). CDR3 residues: CASSFRDNQPQHF. CDR3 nucleotide sequence: TGTGCCAGCAGCTTTCGGGACAATCAGCCCCAGCATTTT.

J is TRBJ2-3 and V is TRBV7-2; 7 bases agree with TRBD2. This CDR3 is built from 15 residues. V gave up 5 bases and J gave up 2 bases; unmatched junction bases: 7. Germline lookup yields CDR1 SGHTA and CDR2 FQGNSA. For the CDR3, the DNA is TGTGCCAGCAGCAGGCGGGGGTTTCCCACAGATACGCAGTATTTT. Translating gives CASSRRGFPTDTQYF.

The rearrangement joins TRBV14 to TRBJ2-5; perhaps TRBD1 as D (6 bases). Trimming left V 2 bases short and J 0 bases short, with 13 bases between. Germline V gene data show CDR1 as SGHDN and CDR2 as FVKESK. This CDR3 region has 16 residues. The CDR3 DNA is TGTGCCAGCAGCCAAAGGACAGCCCCGTACCAAGAGACCCAGTACTTC. Translation gives CASSQRTAPYQETQYF.

The J gene is TRBJ2-2, the V gene TRBV7-2; D gene uncertain. V was pared by 7 bases and J by 0 bases, with 18 bases between. This CDR3 is built from 17 residues. Per the germline V gene, CDR1 is SGHTA and CDR2 is FQGNSA. The CDR3 spells CASTLGAPGANTGELFF. The CDR3 coding sequence is TGTGCCAGCACCCTTGGTGCCCCCGGAGCGAACACCGGGGAGCTGTTTTTT.

This chain links TRBV6-6 with TRBJ2-5; 11 nucleotides match TRBD2. Per the germline V gene, CDR1 is MNHNY and CDR2 is SVGAGI (reference sequence). The CDR3 runs to 15 residues. J was trimmed by 4 bases and V by 7 bases; bases with no gene match: 8. The CDR3, as DNA: TGTGCCAGCACCGATAGCGGGGGGGCACGAGAGACCCAGTACTTC. Its translation is CASTDSGGARETQYF.

DNA of the CDR3: TGTGCCAGCTCACCCCGGACAGGGACGAGGAACGAGCAGTACTTC. It codes for CASSPRTGTRNEQYF. The V call is TRBV18, the J call TRBJ2-7; TRBD1 matches at 8 bases. Looked up from germline, CDR1 is KGHSH and CDR2 is LQKENI. With 3 bases clipped from V and 5 bases from J, the junction kept 9 bases outside the gene matches. The CDR3 is 15 amino acids.

This chain joins TRBV9 and TRBJ1-2, with a possible D match to TRBD1 (6 bases). From germline, CDR1 is SGDLS and CDR2 YYNGEE. The CDR3 has 17 amino acids. Trimming left V 0 bases short and J 1 base short, with 16 bases between. CDR3 DNA sequence: TGTGCCAGCAGCGTAGCTCTGGGTGGGACAAATAACTATGGCTACACCTTC. It translates to CASSVALGGTNNYGYTF.

The chain joins TRBV12-5 to TRBJ2-3; the D is unclear. The CDR3 runs to 12 residues. Trimming stripped 4 bases from V and 6 bases from J, with 8 bases between. CDR1 is LGHNT, CDR2 FRNRAP, per germline. The CDR3 bases are TGTGCTAGTGGTTCCTCACTGGATACGCAGTATTTT. Translating it yields CASGSSLDTQYF. The full variable domain, its missing parts supplied by reference TRBV12-5 and TRBJ2-3, is DARVTQTPRHKVTEMGQEVTMRCQPILGHNTVFWYRQTMMQGLELLAYFRNRAPLDDSGMPKDRFSAEMPDATLATLKIQPSEPRDSAVYFCASGSSLDTQYFGPGTRLTVL.

As regards this clone: The conserved closing phenylalanine or tryptophan is absent in this CDR3, likely reflecting a read error. V usage is TRBV2 and J usage is TRBJ1-1, with 7 bases lining up with TRBD1. The CDR3 spans 14 residues. Trimming took 8 bases from V and 2 from J; bases not matched to a gene: 8. Germline loops: CDR1 SNHLY, CDR2 FYNNEI. DNA of the CDR3: TGTGCCAGCGGAAAAGGGACAGAAAACACTGAAGCTTTCCTT. This codes for CASGKGTENTEAFL.

This sequence joins TRBV4-1 and TRBJ2-5, with TRBD1 identical over 7 bases. The CDR3 runs to 14 residues. With 8 bases clipped from V and 7 bases from J, the junction kept 13 bases outside the gene matches. Per the germline V gene, CDR1 is MGHRA and CDR2 is YSYEKL. Here the CDR3 reads CASSTAGGAGTQYF. As DNA, the CDR3 is TGCGCCAGCTCGACTGCAGGGGGTGCAGGGACCCAGTACTTC.

The chain uses TRBV15 and TRBJ1-1, with TRBD1 matching over 7 bases. In germline, CDR1 is LNHNV, CDR2 YYDKDF (reference sequence). V shed 2 bases, J shed 13 bases, and the junction held 16 bases outside the gene matches. The CDR3 spans 15 residues. As DNA, the CDR3 is TGTGCCACCAGCAGAAGGACAGGAAACTCCCTGAGGCTTTTCTTT. It translates to CATSRRTGNSLRLFF.

V is TRBV21-1 and J is TRBJ2-5; TRBD2, the table's D call, lacks a check against the DNA. TRBV21-1 is reported as a pseudogene. The CDR3 has 14 residues. This CDR3 reads CASSKARFWETQYF. In DNA form, the CDR3 reads TGTGCCAGCAGCAAAGCGCGGTTTTGGGAGACCCAGTACTTC.

The rearrangement uses TRBV30 and TRBJ1-1; tentatively, D is TRBD1 (5 bases). The V gene's germline CDR1 is GTSNPN and CDR2 SVGIG (reference sequence). The CDR3 length is 14 residues. V shed 5 bases and J shed 1 base, with 14 bases lying between them. The CDR3 spells CAWVPRDSNTEAFF. The CDR3 coding sequence is TGTGCCTGGGTACCCAGGGACTCGAACACTGAAGCTTTCTTT.

CDR3 DNA: TGTGCCAGCAGCCCACGGGACAGCCAGGAGACCCAGTACTTC. Its protein is CASSPRDSQETQYF. This rearrangement joins TRBV11-2 to TRBJ2-5; TRBD1 agrees at 7 bases. The junction had 8 bases not matched to a gene; V was cut back by 5 bases and J by 5 bases. CDR3 length: 14 amino acids. The V gene's germline CDR1 is SGHAT and CDR2 FQNNGV. Drawing the rest from reference TRBV11-2 and TRBJ2-5, the complete variable domain is EAGVAQSPRYKIIEKRQSVAFWCNPISGHATLYWYQQILGQGPKLLIQFQNNGVVDDSQLPKDRFSAERLKGVDSTLKIQPAKLEDSAVYLCASSPRDSQETQYFGPGTRLLVL.

The chain links TRBV5-1 to TRBJ2-5; 10 bases agree with TRBD2. The J call is in doubt because the DNA end fits TRBJ2-7 better. Germline V CDR1 and CDR2: SGHRS, YFSETQ. The CDR3 has 16 amino acids. The CDR3 here is CASSSPHGTSVSEQYF. CDR3 DNA sequence: TGCGCCAGCAGTTCGCCCCACGGGACTAGCGTTAGCGAGCAGTACTTC.

This clone is a singleton in its sample. The chain joins TRBV7-2 to TRBJ2-1; weak D call: TRBD2 (5 bases). Germline values: CDR1 SGHTA, CDR2 FQGNSA. The CDR3 length is 16 residues. Trimming took off 5 bases at V and 3 bases at J, with 17 bases between the two ends. CDR3 sequence reads: CASSPRTGRFYNEQFF. The CDR3 region has the DNA TGTGCCAGCAGCCCCAGGACTGGCCGGTTCTACAATGAGCAGTTCTTC.

The chain is built from TRBV27 and TRBJ1-2; D perhaps matches TRBD1 (6 bases). Per germline, CDR1 MNHEY and CDR2 SMNVEV (reference sequence). V shed 5 bases and J shed 8 bases, with 15 bases lying between them. The CDR3 totals 13 residues. CDR3 residues: CASSKNRVQGYTF. In nucleotides, the CDR3 is TGTGCCAGCAGTAAGAACAGGGTGCAAGGCTACACCTTC.

The chain links TRBV5-6 to TRBJ2-1; 12 nucleotides align to TRBD2. Germline lookup yields CDR1 SGHDT and CDR2 YYEEEE. Germline trimming cut 0 bases from V and 3 bases from J; bases unmatched to any gene: 7. The CDR3 loop spans 18 amino acids. The DNA of the CDR3 is TGTGCCAGCAGCTTGGGAGGGCTAGCGGGGGGGATCTACAATGAGCAGTTCTTC. This codes for CASSLGGLAGGIYNEQFF. The full variable domain, in which reference TRBV5-6 and TRBJ2-1 provide the parts outside the CDR3, is DAGVTQSPTHLIKTRGQQVTLRCSPKSGHDTVSWYQQALGQGPQFIFQYYEEEERQRGNFPDRFSGHQFPNYSSELNVNALLLGDSALYLCASSLGGLAGGIYNEQFFGPGTRLTVL.

In regard to this clone: The junction differs from germline at one of its ends, possibly a read error. V gene TRBV6-6 combines with J gene TRBJ2-2; 7 bases fit TRBD1. Germline V CDR1 and CDR2: MNHNY, SVGAGI (reference sequence). CDR3 length: 16 amino acids. CDR3: CASSYSGGAKTGELFF. CDR3 DNA sequence: TGTGCCAGCAGTTACTCAGGGGGCGCGAAAACCGGGGAGCTGTTTTTT.